One and the same sample provided the 18 T cell receptor beta chains below, sequenced in a study of T cells after yellow fever vaccination. TCRdb passed the 5' RACE reads through MiXCR, listing each CDR3 protein once. The sample consists of around 400,000 distinct CDR3 sequences, roughly 11% of them appearing once. The sequenced sample was PBMCs, obtained on the day of the first yellow fever vaccination. These receptors came from a man younger than 35 who received the YFV17D yellow fever vaccine.

This clonotype was seen a handful of times. This chain uses TRBV7-9 with TRBJ2-7; D remains unclear. V was clipped by 1 base and J by 3 bases, with 7 bases between them. CDR1 is SEHNR and CDR2 is FQNEAQ in the germline V gene (reference sequence). CDR3 length: 13 residues. The CDR3 loop reads CASSLGIFYEQYF. The CDR3, as DNA: TGTGCCAGCAGCTTAGGGATCTTCTACGAGCAGTACTTC.

Ten or more counts support this clonotype. The chain links TRBV27 to TRBJ2-1, with TRBD2 matching over 12 bases. From germline, CDR1 is MNHEY and CDR2 SMNVEV (reference sequence). The CDR3 length is 13 residues. After removal of 6 bases from V and 9 bases from J, the junction contained 3 bases not matched to a gene. The CDR3 loop is CASRTSGGGEQFF. Here the CDR3 DNA reads TGTGCCAGCAGGACTAGCGGGGGCGGTGAGCAGTTCTTC.

This clonotype has ten or more counts. This chain uses TRBV20-1 with TRBJ1-5, with 7 bases fitting TRBD1. V trimming: 4 bases; J trimming: 1 base; junction bases outside the gene matches: 16. CDR3 length equals 18 residues. Germline V gene sequence: CDR1 DFQATT, CDR2 SNEGSKA (reference sequence). The CDR3 is CSANSGRGSLLSNQPQHF. The CDR3 nucleotides are TGCAGTGCTAACTCGGGCAGGGGGTCACTTCTGAGCAATCAGCCCCAGCATTTT.

This clonotype was seen once. This rearrangement joins TRBV30 to TRBJ1-1, with D hard to call. In germline, CDR1 is GTSNPN, CDR2 SVGIG (reference sequence). The V end lost 5 bases, the J end lost 1 base, and 5 bases lay between the germline ends. The CDR3 runs to 11 residues. The CDR3 here is CAWHRNTEAFF. The DNA for the CDR3 is TGTGCCTGGCATAGGAACACTGAAGCTTTCTTT.

This clonotype was recorded many times. The chain recombines TRBV5-4 with TRBJ2-4; no reliable D call. The V end was cut by 0 bases, the J end by 2 bases, with 6 bases between. Looked up from germline, CDR1 is SGHNT and CDR2 is YYREEE (reference sequence). The CDR3 runs 14 residues. This CDR3 is CASSLAGPKNIQYF. The CDR3 DNA is TGTGCCAGCAGCTTGGCCGGCCCCAAAAACATTCAGTACTTC. Combining the CDR3 with reference TRBV5-4 and TRBJ2-4 gives the whole variable domain ETGVTQSPTHLIKTRGQQVTLRCSSQSGHNTVSWYQQALGQGPQFIFQYYREEENGRGNFPPRFSGLQFPNYSSELNVNALELDDSALYLCASSLAGPKNIQYFGAGTRLSVL.

The chain employs TRBV27 and TRBJ1-5; D is perhaps TRBD1 (6 bases). Germline CDR1 reads MNHEY; CDR2 reads SMNVEV (reference sequence). The CDR3 runs 16 residues. V was clipped by 0 bases and J by 0 bases, with 9 bases between them. In nucleotides, the CDR3 is TGTGCCAGCAGTTTATCCGGGACACTTAGCAATCAGCCCCAGCATTTT. This gives the protein CASSLSGTLSNQPQHF.

This clonotype was detected only a few times. V usage is TRBV6-1 and J usage is TRBJ1-2; 7 nucleotides agree with TRBD1. The CDR3 is made up of 16 amino acids. V dropped 6 bases and J dropped 0; count of bases not matched to a gene: 10. CDR1 is MNHNS, CDR2 SASEGT, per germline. In DNA, the CDR3 is TGTGCCAGCAGCCGCGTGAGGGACAGAGCTAACTATGGCTACACCTTC. This encodes CASSRVRDRANYGYTF.

J is TRBJ2-7 and V is TRBV15, with TRBD1 identical over 11 bases. Germline V gives CDR1 LNHNV, CDR2 YYDKDF (reference sequence). After removal of 7 bases from V and 4 bases from J, the junction contained 6 bases not matched to a gene. The CDR3 is made up of 14 amino acids. This CDR3 is CATTSGTGGYEQYF. For the CDR3, the DNA is TGTGCCACCACTAGCGGGACAGGGGGGTACGAGCAGTACTTC.

The rearrangement joins TRBV11-1 to TRBJ2-6; 13 positions agree with TRBD2. Germline CDR1 SGHAT, CDR2 FQDESV (reference sequence). The V gene end was trimmed by 2 bases and the J gene end by 0 bases; junction bases not matched to a gene: 1. This CDR3 comprises 18 residues. As DNA, the CDR3 is TGTGCCAGCAGCTTACGGACTAGCGGGAGCTCTGGGGCCAACGTCCTGACTTTC. The encoded protein is CASSLRTSGSSGANVLTF.

This clonotype showed up just a few times. CDR3 DNA sequence: TGTGCCAGCAGCCGAGGGACAATGTACGAGCAGTACTTC. Encoded protein: CASSRGTMYEQYF. The V gene is TRBV25-1, the J gene TRBJ2-7; TRBD1 is a possible D gene (6 bases). CDR3 length equals 13 residues. CDR1 and CDR2 (germline): MGHDK, SYGVNS. V dropped 6 bases and J dropped 4 bases, with 13 bases sitting between them.

This clonotype has a single count. The CDR3 sequence: CASSLIPNTEAFF. CDR3 DNA sequence: TGTGCCAGCAGTTTGATCCCGAACACTGAAGCTTTCTTT. The chain uses TRBV28 and TRBJ1-1; no reliable D call. V shed 3 bases and J shed 1 base, with 6 bases lying between them. The CDR3 runs to 13 residues. In germline, CDR1 is MDHEN, CDR2 SYDVKM.

Of note for this clonotype: The junction departs from the called germline gene at one end, perhaps through a read error. The rearrangement uses TRBV7-9 and TRBJ1-4, with D possibly TRBD1 on 5 matching bases. Germline V gene sequence: CDR1 SEHNR, CDR2 FQNEAQ (reference sequence). The CDR3 is 14 amino acids. The CDR3 region is CASSLALRGEKLFF. The CDR3 DNA sequence: TGTGCCAGCAGTTTAGCTTTAAGGGGCGAAAAACTGTTTTTT.

V is TRBV24-1 and J is TRBJ1-5; D gene uncertain. V lost 3 bases and J lost 4, with 3 bases in between. Germline V gene data show CDR1 as KGHDR and CDR2 as SFDVKD. The CDR3 consists of 12 residues. The CDR3 DNA sequence: TGTGCCACCAGTGATGGAAATCAGCCCCAGCATTTT. Protein: CATSDGNQPQHF.

This clonotype was observed a few times. CDR3 nucleotide sequence: TGTGCCAGCAGCTTGATACTAGCGGACACAGATACGCAGTATTTT. Encoded protein: CASSLILADTDTQYF. The chain recombines TRBV5-5 with TRBJ2-3, with TRBD2 matching over 8 bases. In germline, CDR1 is SGHKS, CDR2 YYEKEE (reference sequence). With V trimmed by 1 base and J by 2 bases, 3 bases remained unmatched. This CDR3 comprises 15 residues.

This clonotype was counted ten times or more. The J gene is TRBJ2-2, the V gene TRBV7-2; the D is unclear. The V and J ends lost 1 base and 6 bases respectively, with 12 bases between them. The CDR3 extends over 15 amino acids. Germline V gene data show CDR1 as SGHTA and CDR2 as FQGNSA. As DNA, the CDR3 is TGTGCCAGCAGCTTAGTCGCCCCAAGTCCCGGGGAGCTGTTTTTT. It is translated as CASSLVAPSPGELFF.

This clonotype was found many times. The rearrangement joins TRBV11-2 to TRBJ2-3, with 11 bases fitting TRBD2. The germline gives CDR1 SGHAT, CDR2 FQNNGV. The V segment lost 7 bases and the J segment 2 bases; nucleotides outside the gene matches: 8. This CDR3 spans 16 amino acids. The CDR3 coding sequence is TGTGCCAGCAACTTGGCTAGCGGGGGGTCCACAGATACGCAGTATTTT. This translates into CASNLASGGSTDTQYF.

This chain connects TRBV7-2 to TRBJ1-3; D call uncertain. Germline CDR1 reads SGHTA; CDR2 reads FQGNSA. Trimming took off 0 bases at V and 1 base at J, with 7 bases between the two ends. The CDR3 spans 15 residues. Here the CDR3 DNA reads TGTGCCAGCAGCTTAGCGAAAGCTTCTGGAAACACCATATATTTT. As protein: CASSLAKASGNTIYF.

This chain joins TRBV20-1 and TRBJ2-7; 10 nucleotides line up with TRBD2. Germline V gene sequence: CDR1 DFQATT, CDR2 SNEGSKA (reference sequence). The CDR3 covers 15 residues. Trimming took 0 bases from V and 2 from J; bases not matched to a gene: 4. As DNA, the CDR3 is TGCAGTGCTAGAGAGGCTCTAGCGGGGGCCTACGAGCAGTACTTC. It yields the protein CSAREALAGAYEQYF.